This TCR beta chain is from a study of T cells after posttransplantation cyclophosphamide. Study observations and caveats: Recipient CMV seropositivity and CMV reactivation strongly tracked TRB clonality. Later blood repertoires were often dominated by clones from the donor CD8+ memory compartment. Skin or GI-infiltrating T cells shared few TRB sequences with blood.

This related bone marrow graft donor gave peripheral blood on the day of marrow donation. Sequenced by immunoSEQ multiplex PCR; TCRdb stores in-frame clones only, minus some. The sample shows some 43,000 clones, none of them appearing just once. CDR3 length: 15 amino acids. The V end was cut by 3 bases, the J end by 0 bases, with 11 bases between. CDR1 MGHRA and CDR2 YSYEKL come from the germline V gene. This clone came up many times. Its antigen is currently unknown. This chain uses TRBV4-1 with TRBJ1-1, with D possibly TRBD1 on 6 matching bases. This clonotype was obtained from a man between 35 and 55 years old in good health, CMV-negative, and a related stem cell transplant donor. Sample: PBMCs. The CDR3 bases are TGCGCCAGCAGCCACGGCGGGGGGCTGAACACTGAAGCTTTCTTT. It codes for CASSHGGGLNTEAFF.